This T cell receptor beta chain was sequenced for a study of shared clonotypes between healthy human individuals. The assay was immunoSEQ multiplex PCR, and TCRdb's table has in-frame clones only and misses some. Among some 2,100,000 clones listed, about 94% were seen once. Concerning this clone: What it binds is not known.

The CDR3 sequence is 13 residues long. Between the trimmed V and J ends, which lost 3 bases and 5 bases, there was a span of 13 bases. The germline CDR1 and CDR2 sequences are GTSNPN and SVGIG (reference sequence). Study-level points and caveats: The study found lower generation probabilities in non-shared clonotypes than in those shared by all four donors.

Everyone who donated was a Caucasian adult who lived in Nashville, Tennessee. In the CD4+ fraction, cells were divided into CD45RA+ naive and CD45RA-negative memory subsets. Input material: naive CD4+ T cells sorted from blood. Regarding subset: CD45RA+ positively selected. The chain links TRBV30 to TRBJ2-5, with D tentatively TRBD1 or TRBD2 (5 bases each). This clonotype was obtained from a man between 18 and 35 years old in good health. In nucleotides, the CDR3 is TGTGCCTGGAGCGCAGGGTGGAGGGAGACCCAGTACTTC. Amino acid sequence: CAWSAGWRETQYF.